This T cell receptor (beta chain) was retrieved from a study of regulatory T cells in long-lasting Graves disease. Time point described: newly diagnosed GD, antithyroid drugs for less than 3 months. The TCR library was made from RNA extracted from PBMCs. Combining iRepertoire HTBI primers with Arm-PCR of CDR3 regions, the authors built TCR beta libraries. TCRdb re-analysed the multiplex PCR reads in MiXCR, keeping a single row per CDR3 protein. Of some 350,000 distinct CDR3 sequences listed, around 15% are singletons. The CDR3 consists of 15 residues. Per the germline V gene, CDR1 is LGHDT and CDR2 is YNNKEL (reference sequence). Trimming took off 1 base at V and 5 bases at J, with 14 bases between the two ends. As for this clonotype: A much more abundant neighbour one base away suggests this may be a read error.

These data also formed part of another study, on T cells in Graves' hyperthyroidism and ophthalmopathy.

The TCR originated in a woman aged 18 to 35 with Graves disease. The input for sequencing was peripheral blood mononuclear cells (PBMCs), taken at new diagnosis, from a patient treated with antithyroid drugs. V is TRBV3-1 and J is TRBJ1-1, with a possible D match to TRBD1 (6 bases). The CDR3 loop is CASSQGATGRTEAFF. The CDR3 region has the DNA TGTGCCAGCAGCCAAGGCGCGACAGGACGGACTGAAGCTTTCTTT.